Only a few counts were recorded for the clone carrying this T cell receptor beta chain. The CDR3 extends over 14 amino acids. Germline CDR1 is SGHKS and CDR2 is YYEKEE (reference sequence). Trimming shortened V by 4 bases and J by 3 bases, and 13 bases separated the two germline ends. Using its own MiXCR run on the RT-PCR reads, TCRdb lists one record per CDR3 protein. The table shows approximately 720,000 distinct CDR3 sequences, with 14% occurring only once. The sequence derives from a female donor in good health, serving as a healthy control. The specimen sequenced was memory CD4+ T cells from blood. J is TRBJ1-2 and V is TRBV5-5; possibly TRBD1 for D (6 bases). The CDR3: CASSRGGADYGYTF. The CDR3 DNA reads TGTGCCAGCAGCCGGGGGGGGGCCGACTATGGCTACACCTTC.